The 24 T cell receptor beta chains in this list originate from one sample, sequenced in a study of T cell responses to AZD1222 COVID-19 vaccine. Only in-frame clones appear in the TCRdb table, and some are missing; sequencing was by immunoSEQ multiplex PCR. The sample has some 170,000 clones; approximately 91% are singletons. Here the sequenced sample was peripheral blood, taken on day 0 of AZD1222 vaccination. These receptors all come from an adult in good health.

The chain employs TRBV7-8 and TRBJ2-7, with 9 bases aligning to TRBD1. V shed 2 bases and J 5 bases; nucleotides not matched to a gene: 13. The CDR3 spans 17 residues. Germline V lookup: CDR1 SGHVS, CDR2 FQNEAQ. Here the CDR3 reads CASSLKIPGQGNNEQYF. In DNA, the CDR3 is TGTGCCAGCAGCTTAAAAATTCCGGGACAGGGCAACAACGAGCAGTACTTC.

The chain links TRBV3-1 (or the pseudogene TRBV3-2) to TRBJ1-3, with TRBD1 matching over 8 bases. This CDR3 region has 16 residues. Looked up from germline, CDR1 is LGHDT and CDR2 is YNNKEL (reference sequence). V shed 1 base, J shed 4 bases, and the junction held 6 bases outside the gene matches. For the CDR3, the DNA is TGTGCCAGCAGCCAAGGGCGAACAGGGGGAGGAAACACCATATATTTT. This translates into CASSQGRTGGGNTIYF.

The chain couples TRBV6-5 to TRBJ1-5; D is perhaps TRBD1 (6 bases). This CDR3 has 14 residues. Looked up from germline, CDR1 is MNHEY and CDR2 is SVGAGI. V lost 3 bases to trimming and J lost 2 bases, with 8 bases between them. CDR3 sequence (DNA): TGTGCCAGCAGTTATAGACAGGGCAATCAGCCCCAGCATTTT. This gives the protein CASSYRQGNQPQHF.

V usage is TRBV3-1 (or the pseudogene TRBV3-2) and J usage is TRBJ2-3, with 9 bases fitting TRBD2. V was pared by 8 bases and J by 3 bases, with 3 bases of the junction left unmatched. CDR3 size: 13 residues. Germline V gene data show CDR1 as LGHDT and CDR2 as YNNKEL (reference sequence). The CDR3 reads CASRSGGTDTQYF. The CDR3 DNA is TGTGCCAGCCGAAGCGGGGGGACAGATACGCAGTATTTT.

The gene calls are TRBV2 and TRBJ1-1; no clear D gene. The CDR3 is 13 residues long. Trimming took 6 bases from V and 1 from J, leaving 9 bases between them. CDR1 and CDR2 (germline): SNHLY, FYNNEI. The CDR3 region is CASRSRGNTEAFF. Written as DNA, the CDR3 is TGTGCCAGCAGGTCTCGGGGGAACACTGAAGCTTTCTTT.

V usage is TRBV19 and J usage is TRBJ2-2; TRBD2 matches 13 bases. The V segment lost 7 bases and the J segment 1 base; nucleotides outside the gene matches: 6. The CDR3 spans 17 residues. In germline, CDR1 is LNHDA, CDR2 SQIVND (reference sequence). The CDR3 loop reads CASTGTSGKLNTGELFF. CDR3 bases: TGTGCCAGTACCGGGACTAGCGGGAAGTTGAACACCGGGGAGCTGTTTTTT.

The V gene is TRBV15, the J gene TRBJ2-7; D could derive from TRBD1 or TRBD2 (5 bases each). The CDR3 is 15 amino acids. Trimming pared 2 bases from V and 5 bases from J, leaving 16 bases between. Germline V lookup: CDR1 LNHNV, CDR2 YYDKDF (reference sequence). DNA for the CDR3: TGTGCCACCAGCAGACTCCGGGAAGGGGACGACGAGCAGTACGTC. It encodes CATSRLREGDDEQYV.

The chain couples TRBV19 to TRBJ1-5, with a tentative D call TRBD1 (5 bases). This CDR3 has 12 residues. Germline CDR1 LNHDA, CDR2 SQIVND (reference sequence). The CDR3 loop is CATGVGGQPQHF. In DNA, the CDR3 is TGTGCTACAGGCGTTGGTGGACAGCCCCAGCATTTT.

This chain joins TRBV29-1 and TRBJ2-3, with TRBD1 as a possible D gene (6 bases). There are 16 residues in the CDR3. Germline CDR1 is SQVTM and CDR2 is ANQGSEA. V lost 6 bases to trimming and J lost 2 bases, with 21 bases between them. CDR3 in amino acids: CSVTTRPGTNTDTQYF. The DNA for the CDR3 is TGCAGCGTCACAACCCGTCCAGGGACAAACACAGATACGCAGTATTTT.

The chain employs TRBV10-3 and TRBJ2-3; perhaps TRBD1 as D (6 bases). The V and J ends lost 6 bases and 4 bases respectively, with 14 bases between them. This CDR3 is built from 14 residues. Germline lookup yields CDR1 ENHRY and CDR2 SYGVKD. CDR3 bases: TGTGCCATCAGCCCGGGACAACCCCCAGATACGCAGTATTTT. Amino acid sequence: CAISPGQPPDTQYF.

The V gene is TRBV28, the J gene TRBJ1-2; the match to TRBD1 covers 8 bases. Germline loops: CDR1 MDHEN, CDR2 SYDVKM. This CDR3 spans 13 amino acids. V gave up 6 bases and J gave up 7 bases; unmatched junction bases: 7. The CDR3 coding sequence is TGTGCCAGCAGAACTCAGGGGGCGGGTGGCTACACCTTC. As protein: CASRTQGAGGYTF.

The chain couples TRBV24-1 to TRBJ2-7; D tentatively reads TRBD1 or TRBD2 (5 bases each). V lost 3 bases and J 0 bases, leaving 14 bases between the germline ends. CDR1 is KGHDR, CDR2 SFDVKD, per germline. The CDR3 length is 16 residues. The CDR3 loop is CATSDPREGRSYEQYF. CDR3 sequence (DNA): TGTGCCACCAGTGATCCCCGAGAGGGACGCTCCTACGAGCAGTACTTC.

The chain has TRBV6-1 and TRBJ2-1; D perhaps matches TRBD2 (6 bases). The CDR3 sequence is 15 residues long. Germline CDR1 reads MNHNS; CDR2 reads SASEGT. The ends were cut back, 4 bases at V and 2 bases at J, with 12 bases in the middle. The CDR3 region is CASSVAAGPYNEQFF. The CDR3 region has the DNA TGTGCCAGCAGTGTAGCGGCAGGTCCCTACAATGAGCAGTTCTTC.

The gene calls are TRBV12-3 or TRBV12-4 and TRBJ2-4, with D uncertain. Trimming took off 0 bases at V and 8 bases at J, with 5 bases between the two ends. CDR3 length equals 12 residues. The CDR3: CASSLALHIQYF. The CDR3 DNA follows: TGTGCCAGCAGTTTAGCACTACACATTCAGTACTTC.

This chain connects TRBV27 to TRBJ2-7; TRBD1 matches at 9 bases. V dropped 2 bases and J dropped 4; count of bases not matched to a gene: 6. The germline CDR1 and CDR2 sequences are MNHEY and SMNVEV (reference sequence). CDR3 size: 15 residues. In nucleotides, the CDR3 is TGTGCCAGCAGTTTACGGACAGGGGCGTTATACGAGCAGTACTTC. Its protein product is CASSLRTGALYEQYF.

A remark on this clone: Other DNA sequences in this specimen translate into the identical CDR3. The gene calls are TRBV5-1 and TRBJ2-5, with a weak D call TRBD2 (5 bases). Germline V CDR1 and CDR2: SGHRS, YFSETQ. Between the trimmed V and J ends, which lost 0 bases and 5 bases, there was a span of 8 bases. This CDR3 has 13 residues. CDR3 amino acids: CASSLAGGETQYF. DNA of the CDR3: TGCGCCAGCAGCTTGGCAGGCGGGGAGACCCAGTACTTC.

The V and J genes are TRBV19 and TRBJ1-5; D perhaps matches TRBD1 (5 bases). The length of the CDR3 is 15 residues. Trimming took off 6 bases at V and 10 bases at J, with 22 bases between the two ends. The germline CDR1 and CDR2 sequences are LNHDA and SQIVND (reference sequence). In nucleotides, the CDR3 is TGTGCCAGTAGATGGAATGGGCAGCCGGGGGATCCCCAGCATTTT. Translated, it gives CASRWNGQPGDPQHF.

The chain couples TRBV9 to TRBJ2-1; the D gene is possibly TRBD2 (5 bases). Germline lookup yields CDR1 SGDLS and CDR2 YYNGEE. Trimming cost V 0 bases and J 3 bases, with 10 bases left between them. The CDR3 spans 15 residues. CDR3 region: CASSVEPSYYNEQFF. The CDR3 DNA follows: TGTGCCAGCAGCGTAGAGCCTAGCTACTACAATGAGCAGTTCTTC.

The chain has TRBV7-9 and TRBJ2-2; D not certain. CDR3 size: 15 residues. V lost 3 bases, J lost 3 bases, and 11 bases lay in between. Germline CDR1 SEHNR, CDR2 FQNEAQ (reference sequence). CDR3 nucleotides: TGTGCCAGCAGCTTTCTTCCGGTACACACCGGGGAGCTGTTTTTT. Its protein product is CASSFLPVHTGELFF.

A note on this clone: Germline and junction disagree at one end, which may indicate a read error. The genes are TRBV27 and TRBJ2-1, with 7 bases that match TRBD1. CDR1 MNHEY and CDR2 SMNVEV come from the germline V gene (reference sequence). The length of the CDR3 is 16 residues. CDR3 sequence: CTSRGSRLSSYNEQFF. In DNA, the CDR3 is TGTACCAGCAGGGGGTCCAGACTTAGCTCCTACAATGAGCAGTTCTTC.

The chain couples TRBV28 to TRBJ2-7; a possible D gene is TRBD2 (7 bases). Germline CDR1 is MDHEN and CDR2 is SYDVKM. This CDR3 spans 14 amino acids. Trimming took off 5 bases at V and 5 bases at J, with 16 bases between the two ends. This CDR3 reads CASSTGTRGDEQYV. As DNA, the CDR3 is TGTGCCAGCAGTACAGGGACTCGGGGGGACGAGCAGTACGTC.

The sample holds one count of this clone. The chain links TRBV7-3 to TRBJ1-6, with 7 positions matching TRBD1. The CDR3 totals 15 residues. V gave up 2 bases and J gave up 7 bases; unmatched junction bases: 5. Per germline, CDR1 SGHTA and CDR2 FQGTGA. CDR3 DNA sequence: TGTGCCAGCAGCTTAGGTCTAGGGGGCAATTCACCCCTCCACTTT. Protein: CASSLGLGGNSPLHF. The variable domain in full, completed from reference TRBV7-3 and TRBJ1-6, reads GAGVSQTPSNKVTEKGKYVELRCDPISGHTALYWYRQSLGQGPEFLIYFQGTGAADDSGLPNDRFFAVRPEGSVSTLKIQRTERGDSAVYLCASSLGLGGNSPLHFGNGTRLTVT.

The genes are TRBV12-3 or TRBV12-4 and TRBJ2-5, with D unclear. The CDR3 covers 12 residues. Between the trimmed V and J ends, which lost 9 bases and 3 bases, there was a span of 11 bases. The CDR3 sequence is CASVGGEETQYF. CDR3 sequence (DNA): TGTGCCAGTGTTGGCGGTGAAGAGACCCAGTACTTC.

V is TRBV29-1 and J is TRBJ2-5; D is uncertain. CDR3 length: 12 residues. CDR1 is SQVTM, CDR2 ANQGSEA, per germline. With 4 bases removed from V and 4 bases from J, the gap between germline ends came to 10 bases. The CDR3 loop is CSVGKGGETQYF. CDR3 nucleotide sequence: TGCAGCGTTGGGAAGGGTGGAGAGACCCAGTACTTC.